A single sample gave rise to the 20 T cell receptor beta chains below, sequenced in a study of T cells in Graves' hyperthyroidism and ophthalmopathy. The CDR3 regions of TCR beta were amplified from RNA transcripts. TCR CDR3 underwent first-round RT-PCR with the HTBI primer set. TCRdb processed the multiplex PCR reads anew with MiXCR; each CDR3 protein has one entry. The sample lists about 300,000 distinct CDR3 sequences, approximately 15% occurring once. Sequenced sample: blood. The source of these receptors is a man aged 25-45 years with Graves' hyperthyroidism.

The chain has TRBV5-1 and TRBJ2-7, with a weak D call TRBD2 (6 bases). Trimming took 9 bases from V and 5 from J, leaving 21 bases between them. The V gene's germline CDR1 is SGHRS and CDR2 YFSETQ. The CDR3 has 14 amino acids. CDR3: CATAGGALKDEQYF. The CDR3 coding sequence is TGCGCCACCGCCGGAGGGGCCCTTAAGGACGAGCAGTACTTC. Combining the CDR3 with reference TRBV5-1 and TRBJ2-7 gives the whole variable domain KAGVTQTPRYLIKTRGQQVTLSCSPISGHRSVSWYQQTPGQGLQFLFEYFSETQRNKGNFPGRFSGRQFSNSRSEMNVSTLELGDSALYLCATAGGALKDEQYFGPGTRLTVT.

This clonotype was observed a few times. This clone may be a read error of a much larger clone one base away. The chain joins TRBV6-1 to TRBJ1-5; D is unclear. Looked up from germline, CDR1 is MNHNS and CDR2 is SASEGT. V was shortened by 5 bases and J by 5 bases, with 4 bases between the two germline ends. This CDR3 contains 11 residues. The CDR3 loop is CASSQHQPQHF. The CDR3 DNA is TGTGCCAGCAGTCAGCATCAGCCCCAGCATTTT.

This clonotype was observed a few times. This rearrangement joins TRBV28 to TRBJ2-2, with 9 bases matching TRBD1. Trimming cost V 10 bases and J 7 bases; bases outside gene matches: 7. Looked up from germline, CDR1 is MDHEN and CDR2 is SYDVKM. This CDR3 comprises 13 residues. The CDR3 nucleotides are TGTGCCACCGGGACAGGGAATATCGGGGAGCTGTTTTTT. It encodes CATGTGNIGELFF.

This clonotype has ten or more counts. The chain links TRBV6-1 to TRBJ2-3; D is uncertain. The germline V gene encodes CDR1 MNHNS and CDR2 SASEGT. The CDR3 contains 14 residues. Deletions cut 4 bases from V and 2 bases from J, with 10 bases between. In DNA form, the CDR3 reads TGTGCCAGCAGTGTCGGCCTTTCCACAGATACGCAGTATTTT. It codes for CASSVGLSTDTQYF.

This clonotype was detected ten times or more. V and J are TRBV11-3 and TRBJ2-5; D unresolved. Trimming took 1 base from V and 5 from J, leaving 14 bases between them. The CDR3 loop spans 15 amino acids. Germline CDR1 is SGHNT and CDR2 is YENEEA. For the CDR3, the DNA is TGTGCCAGCAGCTTAGGGGTAACTGTCTCTGAGACCCAGTACTTC. Translating gives CASSLGVTVSETQYF.

This clonotype has at least ten counts. V gene TRBV7-6 combines with J gene TRBJ2-5; D unresolved. Per the germline V gene, CDR1 is SGHVS and CDR2 is FNYEAQ. V dropped 1 base and J dropped 5 bases, with 8 bases sitting between them. The CDR3 length is 13 residues. CDR3 protein: CASSLERRETQYF. Here the CDR3 DNA reads TGTGCCAGCAGCTTAGAACGGCGGGAGACCCAGTACTTC. Filled out from reference TRBV7-6 and TRBJ2-5, the complete variable domain reads GAGVSQSPRYKVTKRGQDVALRCDPISGHVSLYWYRQALGQGPEFLTYFNYEAQQDKSGLPNDRFSAERPEGSISTLTIQRTEQRDSAMYRCASSLERRETQYFGPGTRLLVL.

This clonotype was seen many times. The rearrangement joins TRBV20-1 to TRBJ2-1; TRBD2 agrees at 8 bases. CDR3 length: 15 amino acids. Losses at the gene ends were 4 bases for V and 0 bases for J; bases not matched to a gene: 5. Germline CDR1 reads DFQATT; CDR2 reads SNEGSKA (reference sequence). CDR3 residues: CSAIKAGVSYNEQFF. The CDR3 DNA follows: TGCAGTGCTATAAAAGCGGGAGTCTCCTACAATGAGCAGTTCTTC.

CDR3 DNA sequence: TGTGCCAGCAGCTCAGGGACAGGGCAATCGAGTGGGTCAGATACGCAGTATTTT. It is translated as CASSSGTGQSSGSDTQYF. The V call is TRBV7-9, the J call TRBJ2-3; 9 positions agree with TRBD1. The germline CDR1 and CDR2 sequences are SEHNR and FQNEAQ (reference sequence). J gave up 4 bases and V 4 bases, and 15 bases lay outside the gene matches. CDR3 size: 18 residues.

The chain is built from TRBV4-1 and TRBJ2-5; TRBD2 matches at 12 bases. The CDR3 contains 16 residues. The germline gives CDR1 MGHRA, CDR2 YSYEKL. After removal of 0 bases from V and 2 bases from J, the junction contained 1 base not matched to a gene. Written as DNA, the CDR3 is TGCGCCAGCAGCCAAGATCTAGCGGGAGGGCAAGAGACCCAGTACTTC. Translating gives CASSQDLAGGQETQYF.

The sample holds many counts of this clonotype. The chain has TRBV7-9 and TRBJ1-1; tentative D call: TRBD1 (5 bases). The CDR3 length is 13 residues. V lost 2 bases, J lost 4 bases, and 8 bases lay in between. Germline CDR1 is SEHNR and CDR2 is FQNEAQ (reference sequence). In DNA form, the CDR3 reads TGTGCCAGCAGCTTACAGGGCCTCACTGAAGCTTTCTTT. Encoded protein: CASSLQGLTEAFF.

This clonotype was detected a few times. The genes are TRBV7-2 and TRBJ1-2; D gene uncertain. This CDR3 comprises 14 residues. Trimming stripped 4 bases from V and 0 bases from J, with 9 bases between. Per germline, CDR1 SGHTA and CDR2 FQGNSA. The CDR3: CASSSRPANYGYTF. The CDR3 DNA follows: TGTGCCAGCAGCTCCCGGCCAGCTAACTATGGCTACACCTTC.

The sample holds many counts of this clonotype. The J gene is TRBJ2-5, the V gene TRBV5-6; 8 bases are shared with TRBD2. CDR1 is SGHDT and CDR2 is YYEEEE in the germline V gene. This CDR3 has 14 residues. With 4 bases clipped from V and 4 bases from J, the junction kept 6 bases outside the gene matches. CDR3 sequence: CASSGGAGAETQYF. In nucleotides, the CDR3 is TGTGCCAGCAGCGGGGGAGCGGGAGCAGAGACCCAGTACTTC.

This clonotype was detected many times. V gene TRBV5-1 combines with J gene TRBJ2-1; D is possibly TRBD1 (5 bases). The CDR3 consists of 18 residues. The germline V and J ends were trimmed by 0 bases and 4 bases, with 20 bases remaining between them. Germline CDR1 SGHRS, CDR2 YFSETQ. CDR3 in DNA: TGCGCCAGCAGCTTGGGGCGACAGAAAAGTCCTTATTACAATGAGCAGTTCTTC. Translated, it gives CASSLGRQKSPYYNEQFF.

This chain connects TRBV20-1 to TRBJ2-1, with TRBD2 matching 11 bases. CDR1 and CDR2 from the germline V gene are DFQATT and SNEGSKA (reference sequence). Unmatched junction bases numbered 3, after V lost 6 bases and J lost 2 bases. The CDR3 sequence is 14 residues long. CDR3 nucleotides: TGCAGTGCAACGACTAGCGGGGCCTACAATGAGCAGTTCTTC. The encoded protein is CSATTSGAYNEQFF.

This clonotype appeared many times. The V call is TRBV30, the J call TRBJ2-1, with a weak D call TRBD2 (5 bases). V shed 3 bases and J shed 7 bases, with 13 bases lying between them. This CDR3 is built from 13 residues. Germline CDR1 reads GTSNPN; CDR2 reads SVGIG (reference sequence). The CDR3 protein is CAWSQSWRNEQFF. In DNA form, the CDR3 reads TGTGCCTGGAGCCAATCCTGGAGGAATGAGCAGTTCTTC.

The chain combines TRBV24-1 with TRBJ2-3, with 8 bases aligning to TRBD2. V lost 3 bases to trimming and J lost 1 base; unmatched junction nucleotides: 20. This CDR3 spans 21 amino acids. The germline V gene encodes CDR1 KGHDR and CDR2 SFDVKD. CDR3 residues: CATSDTLWRAERESGTDTQYF. In DNA form, the CDR3 reads TGTGCCACCAGTGATACCCTGTGGAGGGCGGAGCGGGAGAGTGGCACAGATACGCAGTATTTT.

This clonotype was detected a few times. An end of the junction does not agree with germline; a read error may underlie this. V and J are TRBV12-3 or TRBV12-4 and TRBJ2-1; D is undetermined. The CDR3 totals 16 residues. The CDR3 DNA sequence: TGTGCCAGCAGGCCCCTACTACTAAGCTCCTACAATGAGCAGCTCTTC. It encodes CASRPLLLSSYNEQLF.

In this sample, this clonotype turned up many times. V and J are TRBV12-3 or TRBV12-4 and TRBJ2-7; 9 positions match TRBD1. The J segment lost 4 bases and the V segment lost 8 bases, leaving 9 bases of the junction unmatched. The CDR3 sequence is 14 residues long. The CDR3 coding sequence is TGTGCCAGCGGGTCCGGGACAGGGTATTACGAGCAGTACTTC. Its protein is CASGSGTGYYEQYF.

This clonotype was recorded at least ten times. The V and J genes are TRBV20-1 and TRBJ2-2, with D perhaps matching TRBD1 (6 bases). CDR1 is DFQATT, CDR2 SNEGSKA, per germline (reference sequence). The V end lost 1 base, the J end lost 7 bases, and 10 bases lay between the germline ends. This CDR3 region has 13 residues. CDR3 in DNA: TGCAGTGCTAGAGTACAGGGTATCGGGGAGCTGTTTTTT. Amino acid sequence: CSARVQGIGELFF.

At least ten counts were recorded for this clonotype. J is TRBJ2-3 and V is TRBV20-1; possibly TRBD2 for D (5 bases). Per the germline V gene, CDR1 is DFQATT and CDR2 is SNEGSKA (reference sequence). The CDR3 extends over 14 amino acids. Trimming left V 2 bases short and J 1 base short, with 10 bases between. The chain's CDR3 is CSARNGLRTDTQYF. The DNA of the CDR3 is TGCAGTGCTAGAAACGGACTCCGCACAGATACGCAGTATTTT.